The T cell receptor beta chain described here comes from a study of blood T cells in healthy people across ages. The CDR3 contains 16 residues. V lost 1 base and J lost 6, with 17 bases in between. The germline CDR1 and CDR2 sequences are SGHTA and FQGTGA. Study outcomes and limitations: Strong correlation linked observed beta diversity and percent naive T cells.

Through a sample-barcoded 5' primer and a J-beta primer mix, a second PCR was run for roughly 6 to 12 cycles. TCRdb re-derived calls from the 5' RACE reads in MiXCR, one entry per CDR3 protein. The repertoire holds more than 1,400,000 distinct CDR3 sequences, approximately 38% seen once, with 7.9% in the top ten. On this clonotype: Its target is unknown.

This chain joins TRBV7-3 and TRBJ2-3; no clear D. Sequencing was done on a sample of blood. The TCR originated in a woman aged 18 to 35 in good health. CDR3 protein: CASSLNPWWSSDTQYF. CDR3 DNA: TGTGCCAGCAGCTTAAACCCTTGGTGGTCCTCCGATACGCAGTATTTT.